The 7 T cell receptor beta chains reported below all come from one sample, sequenced in a study of CD8 T cells in ankylosing spondylitis. TCRdb re-called the 5' RACE reads through MiXCR, storing one row per CDR3 protein. This sample has 250,000 to 350,000 distinct CDR3 sequences, with approximately 20% found just once. Source material: blood, either unsorted or a sorted T cell fraction (not recorded which). Receptor source: a male donor with ankylosing spondylitis or in good health (not recorded which).

This clonotype was seen a handful of times. The V gene is TRBV20-1, the J gene TRBJ1-5; the D is unclear. The CDR3 has 13 residues. Germline lookup yields CDR1 DFQATT and CDR2 SNEGSKA (reference sequence). Trimming pared 3 bases from V and 0 bases from J, leaving 6 bases between. DNA for the CDR3: TGCAGTGCTAGGGATAGTAGCAATCAGCCCCAGCATTTT. Translation: CSARDSSNQPQHF.

This clonotype was detected many times. V and J are TRBV5-1 and TRBJ2-1, with D possibly being TRBD1 or TRBD2 (6 bases each). The CDR3 has 13 residues. V lost 0 bases and J lost 6, with 7 bases in between. Germline CDR1 reads SGHRS; CDR2 reads YFSETQ. This CDR3 is CASSLEGGNEQFF. As DNA, the CDR3 is TGCGCCAGCAGCTTGGAGGGGGGCAATGAGCAGTTCTTC. Using reference TRBV5-1 and TRBJ2-1 for the parts outside the CDR3, the full variable domain is KAGVTQTPRYLIKTRGQQVTLSCSPISGHRSVSWYQQTPGQGLQFLFEYFSETQRNKGNFPGRFSGRQFSNSRSEMNVSTLELGDSALYLCASSLEGGNEQFFGPGTRLTVL.

This clonotype turned up a few times. The chain joins TRBV24-1 to TRBJ2-2; D is possibly TRBD1 or TRBD2 (6 bases each). CDR1 KGHDR and CDR2 SFDVKD come from the germline V gene. With 3 bases removed from V and 6 bases from J, the gap between germline ends came to 10 bases. The CDR3 runs to 14 residues. Here the CDR3 DNA reads TGTGCCACCAGTGATGTGAGGGGGGCCGGGGAGCTGTTTTTT. Its translation is CATSDVRGAGELFF.

V and J are TRBV11-2 and TRBJ1-1, with D possibly TRBD1 on 5 matching bases. The V end was cut by 5 bases, the J end by 1 base, with 11 bases between. The CDR3 runs to 14 residues. Germline V gene data show CDR1 as SGHAT and CDR2 as FQNNGV. The DNA of the CDR3 is TGTGCCAGCAGCATAGGGGCGGGGAACACTGAAGCTTTCTTT. This codes for CASSIGAGNTEAFF.

The table lists this clonotype with many counts. The chain carries TRBV5-1 and TRBJ2-2, with D tentatively TRBD2 (7 bases). Germline lookup yields CDR1 SGHRS and CDR2 YFSETQ. The CDR3 is 14 residues long. Trimming shortened V by 4 bases and J by 8 bases, and 15 bases separated the two germline ends. CDR3 sequence (DNA): TGCGCCAGCAGCACAGGGACTACCTTGGGGGAGCTGTTTTTT. This encodes CASSTGTTLGELFF.

The rearrangement uses TRBV30 and TRBJ2-3; possible D gene TRBD2, 6 bases. The V end was cut by 0 bases, the J end by 6 bases, with 10 bases between. CDR1 is GTSNPN, CDR2 SVGIG, per germline (reference sequence). The length of the CDR3 is 13 residues. This CDR3 is CAWSVQAGDTQYF. The DNA of the CDR3 is TGTGCCTGGAGTGTCCAGGCGGGGGATACGCAGTATTTT.

This chain joins TRBV7-8 and TRBJ2-2; 7 nucleotides line up with TRBD1. CDR3 length equals 13 residues. Losses at the gene ends were 5 bases for V and 7 bases for J; bases not matched to a gene: 4. Germline CDR1 SGHVS, CDR2 FQNEAQ. CDR3 nucleotide sequence: TGTGCCAGCAGCACTAGGACAGGCGGGGAGCTGTTTTTT. Protein product: CASSTRTGGELFF.